This T cell receptor beta chain was found in a study of blood T cell repertoires in COVID-19. Study summary: The study counted Cohort 3 donors as recovered given two negative PCRs, clearance, or symptom resolution.

Trimming shortened V by 4 bases and J by 6 bases, and 17 bases separated the two germline ends. The CDR3 spans 15 residues. Germline CDR1 reads SGDLS; CDR2 reads YYNGEE. Authors' processing steps: The assay estimated nucleated cells by amplifying reference gene primers. Clones were read by immunoSEQ multiplex PCR, and TCRdb kept only the in-frame ones, dropping some. V and J calls plus clone size are reproduced from that table; the DNA served to infer D and trimming. The data show over 200,000 clones, 85% to 90% seen once. Individuals drawn from under 30 US areas were about 18 to 89 years old. Participant reports of clinical history set cohort assignment.

The chain is built from TRBV9 and TRBJ2-1; D may be TRBD2 (6 bases). The TCR sequence derives from a woman aged 45-65 years in a cohort exposed to, infected with or recovered from COVID-19 (not recorded which). The sequenced sample was PBMCs or T cells enriched from blood (not recorded which). The CDR3 coding sequence is TGTGCCAGCAGCCCCGGCTGGACTACGACCAATGAGCAGTTCTTC. Amino acid sequence: CASSPGWTTTNEQFF.